This TCR beta chain derives from a study of shared clonotypes between healthy human individuals (dated by TCRdb to about 2020). Study-wide context: A couple of women and a few men aged 18 to 49 years were included in the cohort. Per donor, leukapheresis produced somewhere between about 0.94 and 9.5 billion PBMCs. For each donor, three plates each were used for CD4 naive and CD4 memory, two plates were used for CD8 naive, and one plate was used for CD8 memory. To estimate repertoire size and how much clonotype sharing occurs between individuals, the study deeply sequenced the blood TCR repertoires of five healthy adults. Different laboratories and diverse techniques were used to prepare libraries and sequence TCR repertoires, to increase sequencing depth and limit assay-specific biases. Results and caveats for the whole study, not just this receptor: Sampling was restricted to blood, and TCR repertoires in tissue are likely to differ from TCR repertoires in blood. Larger estimated clonotype richness was generally found for naive subsets than for memory subsets. Higher generation probabilities were observed for clonotypes shared by all four sorted-subset donors than for non-shared clonotypes. Even with the large sequencing depth, rarefaction of the sorted-subset datasets indicated that sequencing was incomplete. Pairwise subsampling indicated that sequencing depth was expected to affect the degree of clonotype sharing among donors. Around 5.4% of naive CD4, approximately 3.7% of naive CD8, roughly 2.4% of memory CD4, and 0.35% to 0.4% of memory CD8 clonotypes were shared across several donors. The genetic and exposure-history diversity represented was limited by the small number of donors.

Regarding this clone: The antigen this receptor binds is unknown. No quality values exist for individual bases; no much larger clone is one base distant.

The donors were healthy, HIV-negative adults who had no recently reported acute infections or vaccinations. All donors were Caucasian adults living in Nashville, Tennessee, USA. CD4+ T cells were enriched by magnetic negative selection; naive cells were then positively selected on CD45RA, and the negative fraction formed the memory subset. After blood collection by leukapheresis, PBMCs were isolated using Ficoll-Histopaque density gradient centrifugation and then cryopreserved in the vapor phase of liquid nitrogen. Analytical flow cytometry was used to check the purity and quantity of each magnetically sorted T cell population. Each sorted fraction had its genomic DNA isolated and then quantified by UV absorbance on a Nanodrop 2000c. The CDR3 goes from the cysteine to the phenylalanine over 15 residues. Here the CDR3 DNA is all that survives: 45 bases in frame from base 1. The germline ends are 15 bases apart after V is trimmed by 1 base and J by 3 bases. From a lookup of the germline V gene (reference sequence), CDR1 and CDR2 are GTSNPN and SVGIG.

Using the deep immunoSEQ assay, multiplex PCR amplified TCR CDR3 regions from genomic DNA. Genomic DNA extracted from each cell subset was distributed evenly over all wells of several immunoSEQ 96-well plates, and each plate served as one replicate. For sorted subsets, roughly 200 ng of genomic DNA, equivalent to 30,000 or so T cell genomes, went into each replicate PCR. Purified libraries were quantified with a Qubit 3.0 fluorometer, sized on a Bioanalyzer 2100, and re-quantified with the KAPA Library Quantification kit. Every immunoSEQ 96-well plate was sequenced on a separate single-read 150-cycle Illumina NextSeq 550 flow cell. Under the source paper's analysis protocol: Because only junctional sequences without quality scores were contained in the immunoSEQ output, filtering matching that applied to full-length reads could not be performed. To assign V/J genes and CDR3, sequences were annotated against IMGT germline references using PyIR, a Python wrapper for IgBLAST v1.9. Reads were removed for weak V/J assignments (E-value above 1e-6), missing CDR3, stop codons, out-of-frame junctions, or ambiguous translated residues. A V3J clonotype was defined by an identical inferred V gene, J gene, and CDR3 amino acid sequence. To compute the percentage overlap between repertoires, the number of shared unique clonotypes was divided by the size of the smaller repertoire. Richness of each repertoire was evaluated using RTK rarefaction, the Chao1 estimator, and Recon v2.1 estimates of unobserved clonotypes. OLGA was used to compute generation probabilities for all TCRbeta clonotypes that the gDNA method yielded from a handful of donors. Here the immuneACCESS table is served through TCRdb, limited to in-frame sequences with V and J called. Missing clones are a known gap in these copies; in checked studies unresolved V genes cover under half, and the rest lacks a known reason. The DNA was the basis for D and trimming; V, J and clone size are from that table. The sample table lists approximately 2.4 million clones, approximately 96% of them with a count of one. The ten largest clones represent roughly 0.13% of the sample.

This TCR was recovered from a man between 18 and 35 years old in good health. Sequencing used naive CD4+ T cells sorted from blood. The cell subset or site label on this specimen signifies: CD45RA+ positively selected. The V gene is TRBV30 and the J gene is TRBJ1-1; a tentative D call is TRBD1 (5 bases match). In nucleotide form, the sequence is TGTGCCTGGAGTGCGAGAGGGGTTTGGGACACTGAAGCTTTCTTT. This yields the protein CAWSARGVWDTEAFF.